This TCR beta chain was captured by sequencing in a study of T cells in Graves' hyperthyroidism and ophthalmopathy. This clonotype was picked up many times. The antigen is unknown. Diagnoses rested on clinical symptoms, serum thyroxine and TRAb, thyroid ultrasound and orbital computed tomography. CDR1 and CDR2 (germline): SGHTA, FQGNSA. The CDR3 runs 14 residues. V lost 5 bases and J lost 9, with 17 bases in between. Authors of the study amplified TCR beta CDR3 regions from RNA transcripts. HTBI primers drove first-round RT-PCR of the TCR CDR3. TCRdb used MiXCR to reprocess the multiplex PCR reads, holding one entry per CDR3 protein. This sample has more than 150,000 distinct CDR3 sequences, with approximately 15% found just once. Study-level points and caveats: Most thyroid-expanded clonotypes above 0.001 were also found in blood.

This TCR was recovered from a woman aged 45-59 years with Graves' hyperthyroidism. V and J are TRBV7-2 and TRBJ2-1, with a tentative D call TRBD1 (6 bases). What was sequenced was blood. CDR3 bases: TGTGCCAGCAGCCAGCTTAGGGGGAAGACTGAGCAGTTCTTC. Its protein product is CASSQLRGKTEQFF. The variable domain in full, with the rest retrieved from reference TRBV7-2 and TRBJ2-1, is GAGVSQSPSNKVTEKGKDVELRCDPISGHTALYWYRQSLGQGLEFLIYFQGNSAPDKSGLPSDRFSAERTGGSVSTLTIQRTQQEDSAVYLCASSQLRGKTEQFFGPGTRLTVL.